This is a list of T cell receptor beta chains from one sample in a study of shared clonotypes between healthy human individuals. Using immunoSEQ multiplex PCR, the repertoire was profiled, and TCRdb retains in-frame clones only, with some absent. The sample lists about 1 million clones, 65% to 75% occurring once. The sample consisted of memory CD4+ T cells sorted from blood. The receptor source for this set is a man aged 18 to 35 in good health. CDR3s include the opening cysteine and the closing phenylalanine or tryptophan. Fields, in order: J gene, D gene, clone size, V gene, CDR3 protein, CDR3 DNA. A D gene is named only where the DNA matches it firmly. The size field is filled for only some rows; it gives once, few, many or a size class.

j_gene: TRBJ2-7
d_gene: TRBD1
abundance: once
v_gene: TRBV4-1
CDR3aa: CASSQERGLSYEQYF
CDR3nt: TGCGCCAGCAGCCAAGAAAGGGGGCTCTCCTACGAGCAGTACTTC

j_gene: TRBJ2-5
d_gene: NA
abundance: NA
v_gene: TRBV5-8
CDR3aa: CASSPLRQGGETQYF
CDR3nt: TGTGCCAGCAGCCCCCTTCGGCAGGGGGGAGAGACCCAGTACTTC

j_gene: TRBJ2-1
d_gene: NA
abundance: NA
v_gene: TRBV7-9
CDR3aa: CASSLGWAVTYNEQFF
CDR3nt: TGTGCCAGCAGCTTAGGATGGGCGGTAACCTACAATGAGCAGTTCTTC

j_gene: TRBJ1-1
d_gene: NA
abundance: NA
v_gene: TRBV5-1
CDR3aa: CASSLPQGSNTEAFF
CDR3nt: TGCGCCAGCAGCTTACCACAGGGTTCGAACACTGAAGCTTTCTTT

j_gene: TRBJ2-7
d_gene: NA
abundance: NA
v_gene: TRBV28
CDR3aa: CASSLGGLTYEQYF
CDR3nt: TGTGCCAGCAGTTTAGGGGGCCTTACCTACGAGCAGTACTTC

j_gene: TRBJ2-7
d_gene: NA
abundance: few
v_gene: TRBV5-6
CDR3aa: CASSLSGLSYEQYF
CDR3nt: TGTGCCAGCAGCTTGTCGGGACTTAGCTACGAGCAGTACTTC

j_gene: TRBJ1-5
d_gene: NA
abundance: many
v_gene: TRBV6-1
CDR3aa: CASIGQLSNQPQHF
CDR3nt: TGTGCCAGTATAGGACAGCTTAGCAATCAGCCCCAGCATTTT

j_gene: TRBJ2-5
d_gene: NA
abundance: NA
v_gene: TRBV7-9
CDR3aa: CASSLVQGNQETQYF
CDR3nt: TGTGCCAGCAGCTTAGTGCAGGGTAACCAAGAGACCCAGTACTTC

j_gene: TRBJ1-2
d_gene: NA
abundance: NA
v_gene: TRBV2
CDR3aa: CASSDRIQGYTF
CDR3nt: TGTGCCAGCAGTGATCGAATTCAGGGCTACACCTTC

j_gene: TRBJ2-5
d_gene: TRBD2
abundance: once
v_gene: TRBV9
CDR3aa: CASSVAQTSGETQYF
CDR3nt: TGTGCCAGCAGCGTAGCTCAGACTAGCGGGGAGACCCAGTACTTC

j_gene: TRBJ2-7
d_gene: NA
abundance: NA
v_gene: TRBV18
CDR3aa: CASSPAEGPYEQYF
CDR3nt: TGTGCCAGCTCACCCGCTGAGGGGCCCTACGAGCAGTACTTC

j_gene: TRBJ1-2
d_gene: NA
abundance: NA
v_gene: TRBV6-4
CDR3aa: CASSPGPGNYGYTF
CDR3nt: TGTGCCAGCAGCCCCGGACCTGGTAACTATGGCTACACCTTC

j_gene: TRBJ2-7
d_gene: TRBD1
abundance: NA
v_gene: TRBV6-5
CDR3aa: CASSYSPGTGGEQYF
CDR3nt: TGTGCCAGCAGTTACTCCCCGGGGACAGGCGGAGAGCAGTACTTC

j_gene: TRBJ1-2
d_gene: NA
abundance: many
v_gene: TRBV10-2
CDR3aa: CATRAGEGGYTF
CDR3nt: TGCGCCACAAGAGCTGGGGAGGGCGGCTACACCTTC

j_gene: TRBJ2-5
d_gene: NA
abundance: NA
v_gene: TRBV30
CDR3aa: CAWNAQSRETQYF
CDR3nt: TGTGCCTGGAATGCCCAATCTCGAGAGACCCAGTACTTC

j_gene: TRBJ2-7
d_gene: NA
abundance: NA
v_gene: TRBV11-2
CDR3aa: CASSLDGGSPYEQYF
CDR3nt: TGTGCCAGCAGCTTAGATGGCGGGTCCCCCTACGAGCAGTACTTC

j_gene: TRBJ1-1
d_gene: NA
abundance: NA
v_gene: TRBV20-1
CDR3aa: CSAGQAFF
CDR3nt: TGCAGTGCTGGACAGGCTTTCTTT

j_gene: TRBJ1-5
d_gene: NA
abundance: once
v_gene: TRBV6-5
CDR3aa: CASSKGGGGNQPQHF
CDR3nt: TGTGCCAGCAGTAAGGGGGGTGGAGGAAATCAGCCCCAGCATTTT

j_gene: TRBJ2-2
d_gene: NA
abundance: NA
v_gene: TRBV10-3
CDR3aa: CAGHRSGVTGELFF
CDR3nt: TGTGCCGGCCATCGTAGCGGCGTTACCGGGGAGCTGTTTTTT

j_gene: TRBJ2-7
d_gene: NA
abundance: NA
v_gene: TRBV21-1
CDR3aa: CASSNGYLAGGAYEQYF
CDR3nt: TGTGCCAGCAGCAATGGGTATCTAGCGGGTGGCGCCTACGAGCAGTACTTC

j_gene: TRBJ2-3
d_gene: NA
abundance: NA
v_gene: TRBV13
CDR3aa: CASGYGIRESDTQYF
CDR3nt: TGTGCCAGCGGCTACGGGATCAGGGAATCAGATACGCAGTATTTT

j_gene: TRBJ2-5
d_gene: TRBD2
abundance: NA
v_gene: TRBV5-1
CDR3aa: CASRTGTSGEETQYF
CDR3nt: TGCGCCAGCAGAACCGGGACTAGCGGGGAAGAGACCCAGTACTTC

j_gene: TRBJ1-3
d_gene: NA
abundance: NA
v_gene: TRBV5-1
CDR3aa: CASSPGTSGNTIYF
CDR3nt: TGCGCCAGCAGCCCCGGGACTTCTGGAAACACCATATATTTT

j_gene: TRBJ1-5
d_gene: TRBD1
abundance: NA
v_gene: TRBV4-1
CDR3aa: CASSQEDRGYQPQHF
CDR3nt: TGCGCCAGCAGCCAAGAGGACAGGGGGTATCAGCCCCAGCATTTT

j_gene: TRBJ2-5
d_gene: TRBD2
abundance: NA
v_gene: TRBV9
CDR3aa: CASSDQRGGWETQYF
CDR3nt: TGTGCCAGCAGCGACCAGCGGGGGGGCTGGGAGACCCAGTACTTC

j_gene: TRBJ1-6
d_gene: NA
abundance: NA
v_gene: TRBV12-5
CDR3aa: CASARIGTLGSYNSPLHF
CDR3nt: TGTGCTAGTGCCCGAATCGGGACTTTAGGCTCCTATAATTCACCCCTCCACTTT

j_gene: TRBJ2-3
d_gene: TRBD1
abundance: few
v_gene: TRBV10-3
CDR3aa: CAISSGQGYTDTQYF
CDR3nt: TGTGCCATCAGTTCGGGACAGGGGTACACAGATACGCAGTATTTT

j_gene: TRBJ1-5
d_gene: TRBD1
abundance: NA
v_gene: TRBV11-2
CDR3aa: CASSRATGGNQPQHF
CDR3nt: TGTGCCAGCAGCAGAGCGACAGGGGGGAATCAGCCCCAGCATTTT

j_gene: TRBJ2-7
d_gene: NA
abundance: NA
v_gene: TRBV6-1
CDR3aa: CASSDMSYEQYF
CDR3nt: TGTGCCAGCAGTGATATGTCCTACGAGCAGTACTTC

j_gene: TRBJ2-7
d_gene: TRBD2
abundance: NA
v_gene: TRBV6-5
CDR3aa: CASSLTSGSTYEQYF
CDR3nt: TGTGCCAGCAGTCTCACTAGCGGGAGTACCTACGAGCAGTACTTC

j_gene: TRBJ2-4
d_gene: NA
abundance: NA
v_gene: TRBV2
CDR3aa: CASEAGLAKNIQYF
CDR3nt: TGTGCCAGCGAGGCGGGGCTAGCCAAAAACATTCAGTACTTC

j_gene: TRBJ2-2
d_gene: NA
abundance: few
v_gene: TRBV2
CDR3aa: CASSDSRGNTGELFF
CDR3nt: TGTGCCAGCAGTGACTCCAGGGGAAACACCGGGGAGCTGTTTTTT

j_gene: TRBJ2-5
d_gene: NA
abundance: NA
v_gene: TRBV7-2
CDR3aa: CASSSTEKTQYF
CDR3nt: TGTGCCAGCAGCTCGACCGAGAAGACCCAGTACTTC

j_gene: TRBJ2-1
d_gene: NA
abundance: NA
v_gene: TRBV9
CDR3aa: CASRSGGNEQFF
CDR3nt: TGTGCCAGCAGATCAGGTGGCAATGAGCAGTTCTTC

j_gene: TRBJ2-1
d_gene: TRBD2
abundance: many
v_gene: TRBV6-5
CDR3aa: CASSYSSGRYNEQFF
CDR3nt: TGTGCCAGCAGTTACTCTAGCGGGAGGTACAATGAGCAGTTCTTC

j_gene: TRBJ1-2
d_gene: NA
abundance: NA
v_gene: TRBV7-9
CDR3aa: CASSRLGGMEGYTF
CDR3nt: TGTGCCAGCAGCCGCCTTGGGGGAATGGAGGGCTACACCTTC

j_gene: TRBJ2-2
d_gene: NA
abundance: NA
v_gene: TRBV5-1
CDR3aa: CASKEQGDTGELFF
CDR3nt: TGCGCCAGCAAGGAACAGGGAGACACCGGGGAGCTGTTTTTT

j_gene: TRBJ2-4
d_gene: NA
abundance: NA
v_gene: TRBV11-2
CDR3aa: CASSFPRTAETLAKNIQYF
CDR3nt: TGTGCCAGCAGCTTTCCGAGGACAGCGGAGACCCTAGCCAAAAACATTCAGTACTTC

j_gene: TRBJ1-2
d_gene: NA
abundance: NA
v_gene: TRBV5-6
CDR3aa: CASSSTAGFGYGYTF
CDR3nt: TGTGCCAGCAGCTCCACGGCTGGGTTCGGCTATGGCTACACCTTC

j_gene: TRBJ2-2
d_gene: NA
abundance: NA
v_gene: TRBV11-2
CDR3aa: CASSLQTGELFF
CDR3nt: TGTGCCAGCAGCTTACAAACCGGGGAGCTGTTTTTT

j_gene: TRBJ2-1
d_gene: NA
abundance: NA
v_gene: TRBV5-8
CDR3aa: CASSLQGGNEQFF
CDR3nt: TGTGCCAGCAGCTTGCAGGGAGGCAATGAGCAGTTCTTC

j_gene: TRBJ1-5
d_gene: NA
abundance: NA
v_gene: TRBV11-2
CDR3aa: CASSLVWSSPQHF
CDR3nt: TGTGCCAGCAGCTTAGTGTGGAGTTCTCCCCAGCATTTT

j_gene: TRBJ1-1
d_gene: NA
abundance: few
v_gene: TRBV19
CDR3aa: CASTLGQVTEAFF
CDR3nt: TGTGCCAGTACCCTGGGACAAGTCACTGAAGCTTTCTTT

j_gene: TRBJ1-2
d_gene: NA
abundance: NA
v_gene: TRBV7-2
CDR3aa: CASSEYKEGYTF
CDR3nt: TGTGCCAGCAGCGAATACAAGGAGGGCTACACCTTC

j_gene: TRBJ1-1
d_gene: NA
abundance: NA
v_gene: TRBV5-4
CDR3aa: CASRPGGGWNTEAFF
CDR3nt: TGTGCCAGCAGGCCGGGCGGGGGGTGGAACACTGAAGCTTTCTTT

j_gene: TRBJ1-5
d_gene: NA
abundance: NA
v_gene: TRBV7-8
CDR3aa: CASSFLDDQPQHF
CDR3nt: TGTGCCAGCAGCTTTTTGGACGATCAGCCCCAGCATTTT

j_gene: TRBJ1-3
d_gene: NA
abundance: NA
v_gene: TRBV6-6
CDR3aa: CASSYLAGSLGNTIYF
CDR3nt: TGTGCCAGCAGTTACCTCGCAGGGTCTCTAGGAAACACCATATATTTT

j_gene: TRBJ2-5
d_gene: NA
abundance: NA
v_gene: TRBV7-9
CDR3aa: CASSLASSREGETQYF
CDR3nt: TGTGCCAGCAGCTTAGCCAGTAGTAGAGAAGGAGAGACCCAGTACTTC

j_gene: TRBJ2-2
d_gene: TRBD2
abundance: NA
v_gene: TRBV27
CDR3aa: CASSLGLATGELFF
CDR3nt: TGTGCCAGCAGTTTAGGACTAGCAACCGGGGAGCTGTTTTTT

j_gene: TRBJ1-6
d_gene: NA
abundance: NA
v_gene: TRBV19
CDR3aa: CASSIRRENSPLHF
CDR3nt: TGTGCCAGTAGTATCCGACGGGAGAATTCACCCCTCCACTTT

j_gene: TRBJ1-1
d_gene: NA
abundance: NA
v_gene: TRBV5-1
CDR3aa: CASSTRAGRGNTEAFF
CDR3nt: TGCGCCAGCAGCACAAGAGCGGGACGGGGGAACACTGAAGCTTTCTTT

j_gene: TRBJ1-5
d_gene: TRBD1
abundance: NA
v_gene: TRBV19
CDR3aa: CASSLDSNRGWGNQPQHF
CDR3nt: TGTGCCAGTAGTCTAGACTCCAACAGGGGATGGGGCAATCAGCCCCAGCATTTT